This entry concerns a single TCR beta chain. It has no known antigen specificity. No qualities accompany the bases; no much larger clone lies one base away. PBMCs were isolated from peripheral blood, and genomic DNA from unsorted PBMCs was used for TCR beta sequencing. CDR1 and CDR2 are read off the germline V gene as SGHTA and FQGNSA. V is cut back by 2 bases and J by 3 bases, with 1 base in the junction unmatched. The CDR3, from cysteine to phenylalanine, totals 15 residues. Only the CDR3 portion is preserved as DNA: 45 bases, with reading frame beginning at the first base. This record belongs to a study (dated by TCRdb to 2021 to 2024). TCR beta chain repertoires were profiled by survey-level sequencing on the immunoSEQ platform. As for the original processing: Repertoire diversity was measured with the inverse Simpson index, and CDR3 amino acid length spectratypes and V-J pairing frequencies were compared. To annotate clonotypes specific to SARS-CoV-2, CMV, influenza A and EBV, TCR beta CDR3 sequences were compared against VDJdb. Held by TCRdb, this immuneACCESS table contains in-frame sequences only and omits some clones. Under half of the omission traces to an unresolved V gene where checked; the cause of the rest is unknown. From that table come the V and J calls and clone size; the DNA was used to work out D and trimming. This sample comprises approximately 70,000 clones, 93% of them detected only once. The top ten hold roughly 4.5% of the sample.

What the authors observed across the whole study: According to the authors, more investigation is needed, including longitudinal sampling and evaluation of a control group.

The specimen was PBMCs. The receptor comes from a man between 35 and 55 years old with rheumatoid arthritis. The chain employs TRBV7-2 and TRBJ2-3; 11 of the junction bases match TRBD2. The CDR3 corresponds to CASSLIAGGTDTQYF. The sequenced DNA: TGTGCCAGCAGCTTAATAGCGGGGGGGACAGATACGCAGTATTTT.